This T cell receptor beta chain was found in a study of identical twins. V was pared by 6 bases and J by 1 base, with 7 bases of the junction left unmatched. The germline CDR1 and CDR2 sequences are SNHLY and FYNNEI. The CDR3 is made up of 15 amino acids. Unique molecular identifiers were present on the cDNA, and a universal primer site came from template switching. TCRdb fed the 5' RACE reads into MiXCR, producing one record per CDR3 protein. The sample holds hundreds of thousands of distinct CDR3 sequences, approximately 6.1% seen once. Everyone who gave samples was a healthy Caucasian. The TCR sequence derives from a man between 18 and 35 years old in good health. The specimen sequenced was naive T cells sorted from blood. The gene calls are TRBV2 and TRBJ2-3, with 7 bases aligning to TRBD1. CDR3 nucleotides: TGTGCCAGCAGGAAGGACAGGCCCGGCACAGATACGCAGTATTTT. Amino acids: CASRKDRPGTDTQYF.